The entry below gives a single T cell receptor beta chain sequence along with its context. Its antigen target is currently unknown. No much larger clone exists at a distance of one base, and base qualities are not known. TCRbeta CDR3 regions were amplified from genomic DNA using the immunoSEQ Assay, a bias-controlled multiplex PCR. The authors processed their data as follows. Within the assay, amplification of reference gene primers was used to estimate how many nucleated cells each sample contained. Sequence reads were collapsed and filtered to measure the absolute abundance of every unique TCRbeta CDR3 rearrangement. For each sample, productive Simpson clonality was calculated as the square root of Simpson's diversity index over productive rearrangements. Not all clones reach the TCRdb copy of this immuneACCESS table, which keeps in-frame sequences only. Checked studies attribute under half of the gap to unresolved V genes and leave the rest unexplained. D and trimming come from the DNA, and the V and J calls and clone size come from that table. This sample holds about 48,000 clones; about 88% were observed only once. Together, the top ten hold approximately 3% of the sample.

The data stem from a study of blood T cell repertoires in COVID-19 (dated by TCRdb to 2020 to 2022). At the level of the whole study: Collaborator samples came from the United States, Italy and Spain and covered acute and convalescent phases of COVID-19. Where available, HLA class I and class II types were taken from metadata supplied by the sample provider and were not determined by assay-based typing. The repertoires were made available in a free public database intended to serve as a resource for research on the immune response to SARS-CoV-2. The sample metadata nearly always contained a de-identified subject ID, COVID-19 status, age in years and sex. Samples came from the ongoing ImmuneRACE study (first 160 participants) plus 1,254 subjects from 6 global collaborators. The prospective study material was composed of cDNA or gDNA derived from T cells, B-cell-depleted T cells, or PBMCs. Deeply sampled blood TCRbeta repertoires from subjects exposed to, actively infected with, or recovered from COVID-19 were included in the dataset. Broad study findings and their caveats: How much clinical and demographic metadata was included differed by source and by participant, and the metadata was provided uncurated.

After removal of 5 bases from V and 7 bases from J, the junction retains 19 bases not matched to a gene. The CDR3, from cysteine to phenylalanine, totals 18 residues. Here the CDR3 DNA is all that survives: 54 bases in frame from base 1. Sequences MNHEY (CDR1) and SMNVEV (CDR2) are obtained from the germline V gene (reference sequence). Participants in the prospective study were enrolled through a virtual design, were aged 18 to 89 years, and lived in approximately 25 United States geographic areas. In the prospective study, cohorts were assigned on the basis of participant-reported clinical history obtained from a screening survey and a study questionnaire. Recovered participants in ImmuneRACE Cohort 3 were defined by two consecutive negative NP/OP PCR tests, clearance by a healthcare professional, or resolution of symptoms. Mobile phlebotomists in the prospective study collected whole blood, serum and a nasopharyngeal or oropharyngeal swab from every participant. Over a roughly 2-month period, participants in the prospective study had the option of providing additional blood draws and questionnaires. Before DNA extraction, blood samples from the prospective study were shipped at room temperature or frozen.

Sequencing was carried out using PBMCs or T cells enriched from blood (not recorded which). Recombination linked TRBV27 to TRBJ2-1; 8 junctional bases match TRBD1. This TCR was recovered from a woman in her forties or fifties who had recovered from COVID-19. DNA sequence: TGTGCCAGCAGTCTCCACCGGACAGGGACCAGAAGGGGGAATGAGCAGTTCTTC. It codes for CASSLHRTGTRRGNEQFF.